Listed below are T cell receptor beta chains from one sample, sequenced in a study of PD-1 blockade in classical Hodgkin lymphoma. Produced via immunoSEQ multiplex PCR; TCRdb's table is partial and in-frame only. The sample has approximately 46,000 clones; roughly 73% are singletons. Sequences were derived from peripheral blood mononuclear cells (PBMCs), sampled at baseline. The receptors shown here come from a human donor with classical Hodgkin lymphoma. Each CDR3 is given with its conserved first and last residue. D genes are given only for firm matches. Only part of the rows carry a size: once, few, many, or a class if the clone is expanded.

J,V,D,size,length,DNA,CDR3
TRBJ2-7,TRBV5-5,.,few,13,TGTGCCAGCAGCTTGGAAGGGTACTACGAGCAGTACTTC,CASSLEGYYEQYF
TRBJ2-7,TRBV29-1,TRBD1,.,16,TGCAGCGTTGAAGATCGCCCGACAGGGTCTCCCTACGAGCAGTACTTC,CSVEDRPTGSPYEQYF
TRBJ2-1,TRBV6-6,.,.,14,TGTGCCAGCTATAGCGGCACCTTCGACAATGAGCAGTTCTTC,CASYSGTFDNEQFF
TRBJ2-1,TRBV7-6,TRBD2,.,16,TGTGCCAGCAGCTTAGCATCGAGCGGGGGATACAATGAGCAGTTCTTC,CASSLASSGGYNEQFF
TRBJ2-7,TRBV9,TRBD2,.,16,TGTGCCAGCAGCGCCAGCGGGAGGGCCTCTATCTACGAGCAGTACTTC,CASSASGRASIYEQYF
TRBJ2-1,TRBV9,.,.,15,TGTGCCAGCAGCGTAGACGGCAGACCCTACAATGAGCAGTTCTTC,CASSVDGRPYNEQFF
TRBJ2-7,TRBV11-3,.,.,14,TGTGCCAGCAGCTTATCATCGTTTTCCTACGAGCAGTACTTC,CASSLSSFSYEQYF
TRBJ1-1,TRBV6-5,TRBD1,.,15,TGTGCCAGCAGTTACGGGACAGGGGTTTACACTGAAGCTTTCTTT,CASSYGTGVYTEAFF
TRBJ2-7,TRBV19,TRBD1,few,14,TGTGCCAGTAGTATGATGGGACAGGGGAACGAGCAGTACTTC,CASSMMGQGNEQYF
TRBJ2-2,TRBV27,.,few,13,TGTGCCAGCAGTTTAAACGGGGGCGGGGAGCTGTTTTTT,CASSLNGGGELFF
TRBJ1-1,TRBV27,.,.,11,TGTGCCAGCACTCAGGGTACTGAAGCTTTCTTT,CASTQGTEAFF
TRBJ2-7,TRBV27,.,.,14,TGTGCCAGCAGTAGGGGGAAAACCTCCTACGAGCAGTACTTC,CASSRGKTSYEQYF
TRBJ1-5,TRBV19,.,.,15,TGTGCCAGTAGTATAGGGGTACCTAGCAATCAGCCCCAGCATTTT,CASSIGVPSNQPQHF
TRBJ1-1,TRBV21-1,.,.,16,TGTGCCAGCAGTAGAACGACAGAAGGCAAAAACACTGAAGCTTTCTTT,CASSRTTEGKNTEAFF
TRBJ2-5,TRBV29-1,.,.,15,TGCAGCGTTGATAAGGGAGGAGTGACAGAAGAGACCCAGTACTTC,CSVDKGGVTEETQYF
TRBJ1-6,TRBV6-5,.,.,14,TGTGCCAGCAGTGAATGGGGTGGGACTTCACCCCTCCACTTT,CASSEWGGTSPLHF
TRBJ1-1,TRBV6-5,.,.,11,TGTGCCAGCATGGGGGACACTGAAGCTTTCTTT,CASMGDTEAFF
TRBJ1-1,TRBV2,.,.,15,TGTGCCACTAGCGGGGGAAGGTTTACGTGGACTGAAGCTTTCTTT,CATSGGRFTWTEAFF
TRBJ2-7,TRBV2,TRBD2,once,13,TGTGCCAGCAGTGACGGGACTAGCTACGAGCAGTACTTC,CASSDGTSYEQYF
TRBJ2-1,TRBV4-1,.,few,14,TGCGCCAGCAGCCAAGATGAACTCTACAATGAGCAGTTCTTC,CASSQDELYNEQFF
TRBJ2-7,TRBV11-2,.,.,13,TGTGCCAGCAGCTTAGATCTTTCCGACGAGCAGTACTTC,CASSLDLSDEQYF
TRBJ1-2,TRBV19,.,few,14,TGTGCCAGTGGCGACATTTTGTTTAACTATGGCTACACCTTC,CASGDILFNYGYTF
TRBJ2-3,TRBV5-7,TRBD2,.,18,TGTGCCAGCAGCTTGGCCGGGTTGCGGGGGGGCGGCACAGATACGCAGTATTTT,CASSLAGLRGGGTDTQYF
TRBJ1-1,TRBV30,.,.,13,TGTGCCTGGAGTGGGAATTTGAACACTGAAGCTTTCTTT,CAWSGNLNTEAFF
TRBJ2-1,TRBV20-1,.,once,11,TGCAGTGCTGGAAGGGACAATGAGCAGTTCTTC,CSAGRDNEQFF
TRBJ1-3,TRBV5-1,.,.,15,TGCGCCAGCAGCGTACAGGTGGCCCCTGGAAACACCATATATTTT,CASSVQVAPGNTIYF
TRBJ2-3,TRBV9,TRBD2,once,17,TGTGCCAGCAGCGTAGTGTCTAGCGGCTTTTCGGCAGATACGCAGTATTTT,CASSVVSSGFSADTQYF
TRBJ1-1,TRBV11-2,.,.,13,TGTGCCAGCAGCTTTTCCGAGTACACTGAAGCTTTCTTT,CASSFSEYTEAFF
TRBJ1-1,TRBV5-1,.,.,12,TGCGCCAGCAGCTTGCCAGGGGCTGAAGCTTTCTTT,CASSLPGAEAFF
TRBJ2-7,TRBV19,TRBD1,.,18,TGTGCCAGTAGTATTAAAGGGCCGTCCGGGACAGAGCACTACGAGCAGTACTTC,CASSIKGPSGTEHYEQYF
TRBJ1-3,TRBV18,.,.,17,TGTGCCAGCTCACCACCGGAAGGAACCTACTCTGGAAACACCATATATTTT,CASSPPEGTYSGNTIYF
TRBJ1-3,TRBV7-9,.,.,18,TGTGCCAGCACCTCCTCCGTTACCGCTCTCCCCTCTGGAAACACCATATATTTT,CASTSSVTALPSGNTIYF
TRBJ2-1,TRBV6-1,.,.,12,TGTGCCAGCAGTGCTGTATACAATGAGCAGTTCTTC,CASSAVYNEQFF
TRBJ1-6,TRBV7-9,TRBD1,.,15,TGTGCCAGCAGCCCGTGGACAGGGGAAGGGTCACCCCTCCACTTT,CASSPWTGEGSPLHF
TRBJ2-3,TRBV10-3,.,.,14,TGTGCCATCAGTCCCGGGTCTGAGACGGATACGCAGTATTTT,CAISPGSETDTQYF
TRBJ1-5,TRBV28,.,.,14,TGTGCCAGCAGGCCTGGGGGGAGCAATCAGCCCCAGCATTTT,CASRPGGSNQPQHF
TRBJ2-7,TRBV10-2,.,.,10,TGCGCCAGCGGAACCTACGAGCAGTACTTC,CASGTYEQYF
TRBJ2-7,TRBV4-2,.,.,14,TGTGCCAGCAGCCAAGCTCTAACTCCGTACGAGCAGTACTTC,CASSQALTPYEQYF
TRBJ1-4,TRBV7-9,.,.,15,TGTGCCAGCAGCTTAGGCGGGGACATGACCGAAAAACTGTTTTTT,CASSLGGDMTEKLFF
TRBJ1-2,TRBV4-1,TRBD1,.,16,TGCGCCAGCAGCCCAATTACAGGGGCGGTTAACTATGGCTACACCTTC,CASSPITGAVNYGYTF
TRBJ1-1,TRBV9,TRBD1,.,14,TGTGCCAGCAGCGCTCGACAGGGCAACACTGAAGCTTTCTTT,CASSARQGNTEAFF
TRBJ1-4,TRBV10-3,.,once,15,TGTGCCATCAGTGAGTCAGCGGGATCTAATGAAAAACTGTTTTTT,CAISESAGSNEKLFF
TRBJ2-1,TRBV19,.,.,16,TGTGCCAGTAGTTGGCCGCGTGGGCAGGGGTACAATGAGCAGTTCTTC,CASSWPRGQGYNEQFF
TRBJ1-2,TRBV7-8,TRBD1,.,19,TGTGCCAGCAGCTTGGGGGTGAGCGGACAGGGCCCTGACGGTCGAGGCTACACCTTC,CASSLGVSGQGPDGRGYTF
TRBJ2-1,TRBV18,.,.,18,TGTGCCAGCTCCACCGTTGGACCCCACGGCAGCTCCTACAATGAGCAGTTCTTC,CASSTVGPHGSSYNEQFF
TRBJ2-7,TRBV2,.,.,14,TGTGCCAGCAGCGAAACCGGGACCCTCTACGAGCAGTACTTC,CASSETGTLYEQYF